The clone carrying this T cell receptor beta chain was picked up one time. In the authors' workflow: For nucleated cells, counts were estimated from reference gene primer amplification. Only in-frame clones appear in the TCRdb table, and some are missing; sequencing was by immunoSEQ multiplex PCR. That table furnishes V, J and clone size, whereas the DNA furnished D and trimming. The sample holds around 60,000 clones; around 91% are singletons and the top ten take roughly an eighth. The sample is drawn from a study of blood T cell repertoires in COVID-19. Overall study context: COVID-19 samples from acute and convalescent phases originated in the United States, Italy and Spain. Sample material is recorded as cDNA or gDNA derived from T cells, B-cell-depleted T cells, or PBMCs.

The CDR3 is 16 amino acids. Trimming shortened V by 2 bases and J by 6 bases, and 20 bases separated the two germline ends. Germline V gene sequence: CDR1 SGHAT, CDR2 FQNNGV. This clonotype was sampled from a man aged 55 to 70 with active COVID-19. The specimen was peripheral blood. The chain uses TRBV11-2 and TRBJ2-7; a weak D match, TRBD1 (5 bases). The CDR3 loop is CASSLLQGLPSGEQYF. The CDR3 bases are TGTGCCAGCAGCTTACTCCAGGGTCTCCCCTCGGGCGAGCAGTACTTC.